The 30 T cell receptor beta chains below come from one sample, sequenced in a study of blood T cell repertoires in COVID-19. Repertoires were generated with immunoSEQ multiplex PCR, while TCRdb's copy carries only in-frame clones and drops some. The table records approximately 52,000 clones, around 90% of them present only once. The sample was peripheral blood. These receptors came from a man aged 45 to 65 with acute or convalescent COVID-19.

This clone was observed a single time. The CDR3 region is CASNYRSYEQYF. CDR3 nucleotide sequence: TGTGCCAGCAACTACAGGTCCTACGAGCAGTACTTC. The chain combines TRBV28 with TRBJ2-7; the D gene is possibly TRBD1 (5 bases). V was shortened by 7 bases and J by 1 base, with 8 bases between the two germline ends. The CDR3 is 12 residues long. CDR1 is MDHEN and CDR2 is SYDVKM in the germline V gene.

The V call is TRBV5-1, the J call TRBJ2-2; 8 nucleotides line up with TRBD1. There are 15 residues in the CDR3. V trimming: 1 base; J trimming: 5 bases; junction bases outside the gene matches: 4. Germline values: CDR1 SGHRS, CDR2 YFSETQ. DNA for the CDR3: TGCGCCAGCAGCTTGAACAGGGGGAGAACCGGGGAGCTGTTTTTT. Translation: CASSLNRGRTGELFF.

The chain carries TRBV19 and TRBJ2-7, with D perhaps TRBD1 (6 bases). The CDR3 loop spans 17 amino acids. V was clipped by 3 bases and J by 2 bases, with 20 bases between them. Germline V CDR1 and CDR2: LNHDA, SQIVND (reference sequence). The CDR3 is CASSIRQVAPFTYEQYF. The CDR3 DNA reads TGTGCCAGTAGTATCAGACAGGTCGCACCCTTTACCTACGAGCAGTACTTC.

This chain connects TRBV18 to TRBJ2-2; D is ambiguous. V was pared by 2 bases and J by 4 bases, with 11 bases between. Germline-derived CDR1 and CDR2 are KGHSH and LQKENI. CDR3 length: 15 residues. CDR3: CASSPNTDSTGELFF. CDR3 in DNA: TGTGCCAGCTCACCAAATACAGATAGCACCGGGGAGCTGTTTTTT.

The chain employs TRBV6-5 and TRBJ1-2; D might be TRBD1 (5 bases). This CDR3 comprises 14 residues. Trimming removed 6 bases from V and 3 bases from J, with 14 bases in between. Germline lookup yields CDR1 MNHEY and CDR2 SVGAGI. Written as DNA, the CDR3 is TGTGCCAGCAGGGAGTCGGGGGGGTACTATGGCTACACCTTC. Its translation is CASRESGGYYGYTF.

This clone was recorded only once. V gene TRBV7-2 combines with J gene TRBJ2-7; TRBD2 matches at 10 bases. The CDR3 extends over 15 amino acids. J gave up 5 bases and V 5 bases, and 9 bases lay outside the gene matches. Germline V lookup: CDR1 SGHTA, CDR2 FQGNSA. The CDR3 loop reads CASSPQRGGYHEQYF. CDR3 DNA sequence: TGTGCCAGCAGCCCCCAGCGGGGGGGCTACCACGAGCAGTACTTC.

The V and J genes are TRBV6-1 and TRBJ2-7; 7 bases fit TRBD1. CDR1 is MNHNS, CDR2 SASEGT, per germline. V lost 4 bases to trimming and J lost 4 bases; unmatched junction nucleotides: 13. The CDR3 spans 16 residues. In nucleotides, the CDR3 is TGTGCCAGCAGTGTTTCCGGGACAGCGATGTTGTACGAGCAGTACTTC. Protein sequence: CASSVSGTAMLYEQYF.

The chain uses TRBV21-1 and TRBJ2-3; the listed D gene, TRBD1, was not tested against the DNA. TRBV21-1 is deemed a pseudogene. The CDR3 is 16 residues long. The chain's CDR3 is CASSKWRDRARDTQYF. The CDR3 DNA is TGTGCCAGCAGCAAATGGCGGGACAGGGCGAGAGATACGCAGTATTTT.

The chain uses TRBV7-6 and TRBJ2-1; 8 nucleotides agree with TRBD2. The CDR3 length is 17 residues. Germline lookup yields CDR1 SGHVS and CDR2 FNYEAQ. Trimming cost V 1 base and J 0 bases; bases outside gene matches: 5. CDR3 DNA sequence: TGTGCCAGCAGCTTAGTCGGGGGGGGAGACTCCTACAATGAGCAGTTCTTC. This codes for CASSLVGGGDSYNEQFF. Looking up the rest from reference TRBV7-6 and TRBJ2-1 gives the full variable domain: GAGVSQSPRYKVTKRGQDVALRCDPISGHVSLYWYRQALGQGPEFLTYFNYEAQQDKSGLPNDRFSAERPEGSISTLTIQRTEQRDSAMYRCASSLVGGGDSYNEQFFGPGTRLTVL.

The rearrangement joins TRBV6-5 to TRBJ1-2; TRBD1 is a possible D gene (6 bases). This CDR3 region has 12 residues. Germline V gene sequence: CDR1 MNHEY, CDR2 SVGAGI. Trimming took off 5 bases at V and 8 bases at J, with 12 bases between the two ends. The CDR3, as DNA: TGTGCCAGCAGTAAGGGGGTCGGGGGCTACACCTTC. Translated, it gives CASSKGVGGYTF.

The rearrangement uses TRBV29-1 and TRBJ1-2; possible D gene TRBD1, 5 bases. The V gene's germline CDR1 is SQVTM and CDR2 ANQGSEA. Trimming took off 4 bases at V and 2 bases at J, with 8 bases between the two ends. The CDR3 spans 12 residues. CDR3 sequence reads: CSVGQTNYGYTF. The CDR3 nucleotides are TGCAGCGTTGGACAGACCAACTATGGCTACACCTTC. The complete variable domain, with remaining parts taken from reference TRBV29-1 and TRBJ1-2, reads SAVISQKPSRDICQRGTSLTIQCQVDSQVTMMFWYRQQPGQSLTLIATANQGSEATYESGFVIDKFPISRPNLTFSTLTVSNMSPEDSSIYLCSVGQTNYGYTFGSGTRLTVV.

The chain is built from TRBV7-7 and TRBJ2-1, with 7 positions matching TRBD1. Germline V gene data show CDR1 as SSHAT and CDR2 as FNYEAQ (reference sequence). The V and J ends lost 5 bases and 8 bases, in that order; junction bases with no gene match: 6. This CDR3 has 13 amino acids. The CDR3: CASSRETGYEQFF. The CDR3 nucleotides are TGTGCCAGCAGCAGGGAGACAGGGTATGAGCAGTTCTTC.

J is TRBJ1-2 and V is TRBV29-1, with D unclear. This CDR3 has 10 residues. The V and J ends lost 7 bases and 7 bases respectively, with 10 bases between them. Germline CDR1 SQVTM, CDR2 ANQGSEA. CDR3 coding DNA: TGCAGCGCCGAGGTGGGTGGCTACACCTTC. This translates into CSAEVGGYTF.

V and J are TRBV30 and TRBJ1-1; 7 bases align to TRBD1. The CDR3 runs to 13 residues. Germline V lookup: CDR1 GTSNPN, CDR2 SVGIG (reference sequence). V trimming: 2 bases; J trimming: 5 bases; junction bases outside the gene matches: 5. The chain's CDR3 is CAWSRQGVTEAFF. The CDR3 nucleotides read TGTGCCTGGAGTAGGCAGGGGGTTACTGAAGCTTTCTTT.

V usage is TRBV7-9 and J usage is TRBJ1-2; the D gene is possibly TRBD1 (5 bases). Trimming removed 3 bases from V and 4 bases from J, with 12 bases in between. CDR1 and CDR2 (germline): SEHNR, FQNEAQ (reference sequence). The CDR3 spans 14 residues. The CDR3 protein is CASSFGDGGYGYTF. Written as DNA, the CDR3 is TGTGCCAGCAGCTTCGGTGACGGGGGCTATGGCTACACCTTC.

The genes are TRBV28 and TRBJ2-7, with 7 nucleotides matching TRBD1. The CDR3 is made up of 14 amino acids. CDR1 is MDHEN, CDR2 SYDVKM, per germline. The J segment lost 5 bases and the V segment lost 5 bases, leaving 9 bases of the junction unmatched. CDR3 amino acids: CASSGPGQLDEQYF. In DNA, the CDR3 is TGTGCCAGCAGTGGACCGGGACAGCTAGACGAGCAGTACTTC.

This chain uses TRBV11-2 with TRBJ1-1, with TRBD1 as a possible D gene (6 bases). V lost 6 bases and J 2 bases, leaving 13 bases between the germline ends. CDR3 length: 14 amino acids. Germline values: CDR1 SGHAT, CDR2 FQNNGV. CDR3 sequence: CASSGQTLNTEAFF. The CDR3, as DNA: TGTGCCAGCAGTGGACAGACATTAAACACTGAAGCTTTCTTT.

The genes are TRBV30 and TRBJ1-6; D is unclear. The CDR3 consists of 13 residues. Trimming left V 4 bases short and J 10 bases short, with 14 bases between. CDR1 is GTSNPN and CDR2 is SVGIG in the germline V gene (reference sequence). CDR3 bases: TGTGCCTGGAAACGAGTGGAGGGATCACCCCTCCACTTT. Its translation is CAWKRVEGSPLHF.

For this clone: Its ends do not fully match the called genes, so a read error is possible. The chain employs TRBV19 and TRBJ1-2; D is possibly TRBD1 (5 bases). The CDR3 contains 14 residues. The V gene's germline CDR1 is LNHDA and CDR2 SQIVND (reference sequence). The CDR3 loop is CASSAASTGYDYTF. In DNA form, the CDR3 reads TGTGCCAGTAGTGCCGCATCCACAGGCTATGACTACACCTTC.

The CDR3 DNA follows: TGTGCCAGCAGCTTAGTTGGACAGGACCCATTGAACACTGAAGCTTTCTTT. Translation: CASSLVGQDPLNTEAFF. The chain carries TRBV11-2 and TRBJ1-1; 7 bases fit TRBD1. This CDR3 comprises 17 residues. Germline CDR1 and CDR2: SGHAT and FQNNGV. The V segment lost 1 base and the J segment 0 bases; nucleotides outside the gene matches: 8.

V gene TRBV5-1 combines with J gene TRBJ2-2; TRBD2 aligns across 10 bases. V dropped 2 bases and J dropped 1; count of bases not matched to a gene: 2. Germline-derived CDR1 and CDR2 are SGHRS and YFSETQ. CDR3 length: 16 amino acids. The CDR3 loop is CASSLTSGENTGELFF. The CDR3 DNA follows: TGCGCCAGCAGCTTAACTAGCGGGGAGAACACCGGGGAGCTGTTTTTT. Drawing the rest from reference TRBV5-1 and TRBJ2-2, the complete variable domain is KAGVTQTPRYLIKTRGQQVTLSCSPISGHRSVSWYQQTPGQGLQFLFEYFSETQRNKGNFPGRFSGRQFSNSRSEMNVSTLELGDSALYLCASSLTSGENTGELFFGEGSRLTVL.

CDR3 in DNA: TGTGCCAGCAGCCTACAGGGCAGTGAGCAGTACTTC. Amino acids: CASSLQGSEQYF. The V gene is TRBV5-4, the J gene TRBJ2-7; possible D gene TRBD1, 6 bases. Trimming stripped 4 bases from V and 7 bases from J, with 12 bases between. The V gene's germline CDR1 is SGHNT and CDR2 YYREEE (reference sequence). There are 12 residues in the CDR3. The full variable domain, with the rest looked up from reference TRBV5-4 and TRBJ2-7, is ETGVTQSPTHLIKTRGQQVTLRCSSQSGHNTVSWYQQALGQGPQFIFQYYREEENGRGNFPPRFSGLQFPNYSSELNVNALELDDSALYLCASSLQGSEQYFGPGTRLTVT.

CDR3 DNA sequence: TGTGCCAGCAGGACAGGGGTGGGCGAGCAGTACTTC. It encodes CASRTGVGEQYF. The chain joins TRBV12-3 or TRBV12-4 to TRBJ2-7, with 8 bases lining up with TRBD1. V shed 6 bases, J shed 6 bases, and the junction held 4 bases outside the gene matches. The CDR3 consists of 12 residues.

The gene calls are TRBV3-1 (or the pseudogene TRBV3-2) and TRBJ1-3; 10 bases align to TRBD1. The CDR3 is made up of 15 amino acids. Germline loops: CDR1 LGHDT, CDR2 YNNKEL (reference sequence). V shed 8 bases, J shed 1 base, and the junction held 5 bases outside the gene matches. CDR3 in amino acids: CASRQGASSGNTIYF. DNA for the CDR3: TGTGCCAGCCGACAGGGGGCTTCGTCTGGAAACACCATATATTTT.

The chain employs TRBV21-1 and TRBJ1-4; TRBD1, the table's D call, lacks a check against the DNA. TRBV21-1 is marked as a pseudogene. The length of the CDR3 is 11 residues. CDR3 bases: TGTGGAGACAGGGTGGATGAAAAACTGTTTTTT. Residues: CGDRVDEKLFF.

The chain uses TRBV10-2 and TRBJ2-2; 7 bases are shared with TRBD1. Germline loops: CDR1 WSHSY, CDR2 SAAADI. This CDR3 region has 17 residues. The V and J ends lost 2 bases and 0 bases, in that order; junction bases with no gene match: 6. The CDR3: CASSEGVRGPNTGELFF. The CDR3 coding sequence is TGCGCCAGCAGTGAGGGGGTGAGGGGGCCGAACACCGGGGAGCTGTTTTTT.

The CDR3 DNA follows: TGCAGCGTTGAAAAGGGAAGCGGCTACGAGCAGTACTTC. Translated: CSVEKGSGYEQYF. The V and J genes are TRBV29-1 and TRBJ2-7, with a tentative D call TRBD2 (5 bases). This CDR3 spans 13 amino acids. V was cut by 2 bases and J by 3 bases, with 11 bases left in between. Germline-derived CDR1 and CDR2 are SQVTM and ANQGSEA.

The CDR3, as DNA: TGTGCCAGCACCCTCAGGGGGACCGGGGAGCTGTTTTTT. It specifies CASTLRGTGELFF. This sequence joins TRBV12-3 or TRBV12-4 and TRBJ2-2; 7 bases map to TRBD1. The V segment lost 7 bases and the J segment 5 bases; nucleotides outside the gene matches: 4. The CDR3 contains 13 residues.

The rearrangement joins TRBV5-1 to TRBJ2-7; 10 bases line up with TRBD1. Per germline, CDR1 SGHRS and CDR2 YFSETQ. V lost 0 bases, J lost 4 bases, and 1 base stayed unmatched. The CDR3 has 14 residues. The CDR3, as DNA: TGCGCCAGCAGCTTGGGACAGGGGGCTTACGAGCAGTACTTC. Its protein product is CASSLGQGAYEQYF.

The V call is TRBV20-1, the J call TRBJ2-7; 7 bases are shared with TRBD2. In germline, CDR1 is DFQATT, CDR2 SNEGSKA (reference sequence). The CDR3 has 12 amino acids. The junction had 5 bases not matched to a gene; V was cut back by 3 bases and J by 6 bases. CDR3 nucleotide sequence: TGCAGTGCTAGTGAGACTAGCACCGAGCAGTACTTC. Protein product: CSASETSTEQYF.